The present T cell receptor (beta chain) was sequenced within a study of blood T cell repertoires in COVID-19. TCRdb's copy holds only in-frame clones and misses some; the assay was immunoSEQ multiplex PCR. The data show some 350,000 clones, roughly nine tenths seen once. The V end was cut by 3 bases, the J end by 10 bases, with 13 bases between. Germline loops: CDR1 SGHTA, CDR2 FQGNSA. CDR3 length equals 14 residues. Participant-reported clinical history was the basis for cohort assignment. The V call is TRBV7-2, the J call TRBJ1-6; TRBD1 might be the D (5 bases). The sequence came from a man in his late teens or twenties who had recovered from COVID-19. The sample comprised PBMCs or T cells enriched from blood (not recorded which). The CDR3 sequence: CASSFVRVGSPLHF. In DNA form, the CDR3 reads TGTGCCAGCAGCTTCGTCAGGGTTGGGTCACCCCTCCACTTT.